The present T cell receptor (beta chain) was sequenced within a study of cytotoxic CD8 clonotypes in ibrutinib-treated CLL. In the study overall: IGHV unmutated roughly 18; relapsed/refractory fewer than 13; treatment-naive roughly 14. Points from the study as a whole: Contraction or stability on treatment was seen for public clonotypes, which were uncommon.

With respect to this clone: Its antigen is not identified. Other DNA variants within this sample encode the same CDR3.

Produced via immunoSEQ multiplex PCR; TCRdb's table is partial and in-frame only. The repertoire holds about 130,000 clones, more than 75% seen once, with around 5% in the top ten. V was shortened by 3 bases and J by 3 bases, with 11 bases between the two germline ends. The CDR3 is 14 amino acids. Per the germline V gene, CDR1 is SGHRS and CDR2 is YFSETQ. The V gene is TRBV5-1, the J gene TRBJ2-3, with a weak D call TRBD1 (5 bases). Sequencing used PBMCs, obtained after 24 months of ibrutinib treatment. The clonotype was recovered from a human donor with chronic lymphocytic leukemia. Written as DNA, the CDR3 is TGCGCCAGCAGCTCCGGTGCAGGGACAGATACGCAGTATTTT. Encoded protein: CASSSGAGTDTQYF.